The present entry profiles one T cell receptor (beta chain) with its context. This entry comes from a study of blood T cell repertoires in COVID-19. The overall study: COVID-19 samples from acute and convalescent phases originated in the United States, Italy and Spain. PBMCs, B-cell-depleted T cells, or T cells were the source of the cDNA or gDNA that made up the material.

How the authors handled the data: Estimated nucleated cell counts came from reference gene primer amplification. Profiled with immunoSEQ multiplex PCR; TCRdb holds only in-frame clones, not every one. That table furnishes V, J and clone size, whereas the DNA furnished D and trimming. Among some 340,000 clones listed, roughly 85% were seen once. Germline V gene data show CDR1 as SNHLY and CDR2 as FYNNEI. Trimming stripped 0 bases from V and 2 bases from J, with 10 bases between. The CDR3 sequence is 15 residues long. The genes are TRBV2 and TRBJ2-5; tentative D call: TRBD2 (6 bases). Sample: peripheral blood. The source of this sequence is a young woman with acute or convalescent COVID-19. The chain's CDR3 is CASSEATSRQETQYF. The CDR3 nucleotides are TGTGCCAGCAGTGAAGCGACTAGTCGACAAGAGACCCAGTACTTC. Complete variable domain (other parts from reference TRBV2 and TRBJ2-5): EPEVTQTPSHQVTQMGQEVILRCVPISNHLYFYWYRQILGQKVEFLVSFYNNEISEKSEIFDDQFSVERPDGSNFTLKIRSTKLEDSAMYFCASSEATSRQETQYFGPGTRLLVL.